This TCR beta chain was identified during a study of cytomegalovirus exposure and HLA in healthy donors. This CDR3 comprises 17 residues. The germline CDR1 and CDR2 sequences are SQVTM and ANQGSEA. V gave up 6 bases and J gave up 0 bases; unmatched junction bases: 14. The primer mix had 60 Vbeta and 13 Jbeta primers. Assay used: immunoSEQ multiplex PCR; TCRdb lists only in-frame clones, some missing. The sample has more than 95,000 clones, 76% seen once. This clonotype was obtained from a young woman in good health and CMV-seropositive. Sequencing used PBMCs. V gene TRBV29-1 combines with J gene TRBJ2-1; TRBD2 aligns across 7 bases. As DNA, the CDR3 is TGCAGCGTGTGGGCGGAGAGCGGGACGGGCTCCTACAATGAGCAGTTCTTC. Protein sequence: CSVWAESGTGSYNEQFF.